This entry describes one T cell receptor (beta chain). Its target is unknown. As the library was built, unique molecular identifiers were attached to individual cDNA molecules. One entry per CDR3 protein, called by TCRdb with MiXCR from the RACE reads. Here the sample spans approximately 160,000 distinct CDR3 sequences, around a quarter being singletons. The data belong to a study of human T cells and chemical hapten exposure. The ends were cut back, 7 bases at V and 0 bases at J, with 12 bases in the middle. This CDR3 is 14 amino acids long. Germline V gene lookup returns CDR1 SNHLY and CDR2 FYNNEI. General observations from the study: In comparison with controls, expanded TCRs gave rise to a significantly larger number of large CDR3 similarity clusters. Unchanged with DPC sensitization were TCRs above 1 in 1000 frequency.

Time point of the sample: patch test 3, about 24 weeks after DPC sensitization. Treatment described: therapeutic diphenylcyclopropenone sensitization with weekly scalp DPC. Drawing of blood took place ahead of applying each patch test. V is TRBV2 and J is TRBJ2-5, with D possibly called TRBD1 or TRBD2 (5 bases each). The TCR sequence derives from a woman aged 18-30 years with alopecia areata. Some clones in this sample may be carry-over from other donors' samples. Sequencing used whole blood, obtained in connection with sensitization to the hapten diphenylcyclopropenone (DPC). CDR3 coding DNA: TGTGCCAGCACCCGGGGCCGGTACCAAGAGACCCAGTACTTC. It is translated as CASTRGRYQETQYF. The full variable domain, in which reference TRBV2 and TRBJ2-5 provide the parts outside the CDR3, is EPEVTQTPSHQVTQMGQEVILRCVPISNHLYFYWYRQILGQKVEFLVSFYNNEISEKSEIFDDQFSVERPDGSNFTLKIRSTKLEDSAMYFCASTRGRYQETQYFGPGTRLLVL.